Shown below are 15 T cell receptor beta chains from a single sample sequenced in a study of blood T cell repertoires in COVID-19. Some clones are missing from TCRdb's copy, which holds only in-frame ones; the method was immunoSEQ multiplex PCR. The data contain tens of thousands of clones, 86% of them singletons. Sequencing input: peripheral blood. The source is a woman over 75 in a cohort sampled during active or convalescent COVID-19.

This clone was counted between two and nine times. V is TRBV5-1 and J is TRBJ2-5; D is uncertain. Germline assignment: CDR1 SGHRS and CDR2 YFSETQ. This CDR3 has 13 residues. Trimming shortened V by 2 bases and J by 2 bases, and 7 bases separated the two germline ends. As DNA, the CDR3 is TGCGCCAGCAGCTTCGCCAGACAAGAGACCCAGTACTTC. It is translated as CASSFARQETQYF.

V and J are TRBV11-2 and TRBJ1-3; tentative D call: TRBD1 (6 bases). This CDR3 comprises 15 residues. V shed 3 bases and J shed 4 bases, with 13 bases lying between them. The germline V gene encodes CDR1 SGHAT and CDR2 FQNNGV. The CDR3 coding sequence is TGTGCCAGCAGCTTCAGACGGACAGTCGGAAACACCATATATTTT. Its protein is CASSFRRTVGNTIYF.

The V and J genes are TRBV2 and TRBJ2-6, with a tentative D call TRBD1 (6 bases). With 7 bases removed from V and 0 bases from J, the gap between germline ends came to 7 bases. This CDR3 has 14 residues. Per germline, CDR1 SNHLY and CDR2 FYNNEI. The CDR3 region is CASTGDSGANVLTF. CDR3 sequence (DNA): TGTGCCAGCACAGGGGACTCTGGGGCCAACGTCCTGACTTTC. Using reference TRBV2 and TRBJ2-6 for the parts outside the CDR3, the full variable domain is EPEVTQTPSHQVTQMGQEVILRCVPISNHLYFYWYRQILGQKVEFLVSFYNNEISEKSEIFDDQFSVERPDGSNFTLKIRSTKLEDSAMYFCASTGDSGANVLTFGAGSRLTVL.

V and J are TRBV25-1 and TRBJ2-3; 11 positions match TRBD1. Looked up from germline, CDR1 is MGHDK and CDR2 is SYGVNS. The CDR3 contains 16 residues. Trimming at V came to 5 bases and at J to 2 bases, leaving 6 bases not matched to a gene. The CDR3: CASSKRTGGSTDTQYF. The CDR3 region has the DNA TGTGCCAGCAGTAAACGGACAGGGGGCTCCACAGATACGCAGTATTTT.

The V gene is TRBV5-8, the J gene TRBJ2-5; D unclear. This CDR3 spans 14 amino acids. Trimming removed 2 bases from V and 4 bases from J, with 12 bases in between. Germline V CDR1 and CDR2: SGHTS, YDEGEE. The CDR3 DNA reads TGTGCCAGCAGCTTAACTACCCCGCGAGAGACCCAGTACTTC. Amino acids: CASSLTTPRETQYF.

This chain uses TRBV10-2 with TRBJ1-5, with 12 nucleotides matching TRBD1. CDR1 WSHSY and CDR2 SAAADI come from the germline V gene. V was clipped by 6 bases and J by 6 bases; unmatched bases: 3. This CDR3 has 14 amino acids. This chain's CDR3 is CASRGQGAGQPQHF. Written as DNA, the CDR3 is TGCGCCAGCAGGGGACAGGGGGCAGGTCAGCCCCAGCATTTT.

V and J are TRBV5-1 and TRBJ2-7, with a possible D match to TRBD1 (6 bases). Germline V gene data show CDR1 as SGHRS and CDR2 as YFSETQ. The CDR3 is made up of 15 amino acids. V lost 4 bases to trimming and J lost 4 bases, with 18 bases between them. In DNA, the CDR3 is TGCGCCAGCAGCCCAAATACAGGGAAGGGGTACGAGCAGTACTTC. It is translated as CASSPNTGKGYEQYF.

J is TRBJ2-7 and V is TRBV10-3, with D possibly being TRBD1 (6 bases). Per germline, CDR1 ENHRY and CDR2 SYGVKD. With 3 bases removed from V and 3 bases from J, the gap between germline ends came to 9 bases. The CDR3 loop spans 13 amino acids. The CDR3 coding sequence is TGTGCCATCAGTGATCAGGGGTTCTACGAGCAGTACGTC. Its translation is CAISDQGFYEQYV.

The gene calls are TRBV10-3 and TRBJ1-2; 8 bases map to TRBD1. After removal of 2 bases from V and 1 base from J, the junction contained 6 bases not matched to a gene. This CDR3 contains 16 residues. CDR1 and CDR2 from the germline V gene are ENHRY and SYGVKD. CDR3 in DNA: TGTGCCATCAGTGAGACAAACAGGGGGATTAACTATGGCTACACCTTC. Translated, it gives CAISETNRGINYGYTF.

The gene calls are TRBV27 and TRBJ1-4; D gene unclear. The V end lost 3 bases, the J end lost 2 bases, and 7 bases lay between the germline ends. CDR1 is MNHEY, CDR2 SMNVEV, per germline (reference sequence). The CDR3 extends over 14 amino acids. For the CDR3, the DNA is TGTGCCAGCAGTTTCACACAGACTAATGAAAAACTGTTTTTT. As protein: CASSFTQTNEKLFF.

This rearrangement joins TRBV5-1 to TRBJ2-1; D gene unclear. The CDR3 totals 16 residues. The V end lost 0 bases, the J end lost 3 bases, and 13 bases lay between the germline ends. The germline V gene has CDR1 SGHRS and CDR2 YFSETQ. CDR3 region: CASSLVDRGHYNEQFF. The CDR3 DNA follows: TGCGCCAGCAGCTTGGTTGATCGCGGCCACTACAATGAGCAGTTCTTC.

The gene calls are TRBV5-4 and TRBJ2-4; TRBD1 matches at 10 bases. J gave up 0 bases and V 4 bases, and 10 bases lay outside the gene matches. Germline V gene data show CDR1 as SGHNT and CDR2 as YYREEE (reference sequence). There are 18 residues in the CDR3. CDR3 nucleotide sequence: TGTGCCAGCAGCGACGCTAGGGACAGGGGAATAGCCAAAAACATTCAGTACTTC. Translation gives CASSDARDRGIAKNIQYF.

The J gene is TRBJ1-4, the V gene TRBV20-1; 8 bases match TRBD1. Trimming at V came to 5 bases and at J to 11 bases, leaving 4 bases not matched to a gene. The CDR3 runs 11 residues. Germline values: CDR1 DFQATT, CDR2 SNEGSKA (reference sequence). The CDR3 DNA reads TGCAGTGCTGGGGGACAGGAGAAACTGTTTTTT. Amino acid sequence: CSAGGQEKLFF.

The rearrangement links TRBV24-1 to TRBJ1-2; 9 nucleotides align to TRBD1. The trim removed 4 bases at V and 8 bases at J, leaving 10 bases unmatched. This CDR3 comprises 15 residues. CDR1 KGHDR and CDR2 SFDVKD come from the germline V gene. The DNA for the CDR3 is TGTGCCACCAGTGACCCGGGACAGGGAGGTACCGGCTACACCTTC. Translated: CATSDPGQGGTGYTF.

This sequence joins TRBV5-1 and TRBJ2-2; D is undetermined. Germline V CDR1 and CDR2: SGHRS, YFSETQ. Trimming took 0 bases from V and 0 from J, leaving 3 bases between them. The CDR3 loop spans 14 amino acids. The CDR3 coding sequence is TGCGCCAGCAGCTTGGCCACGAACACCGGGGAGCTGTTTTTT. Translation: CASSLATNTGELFF.